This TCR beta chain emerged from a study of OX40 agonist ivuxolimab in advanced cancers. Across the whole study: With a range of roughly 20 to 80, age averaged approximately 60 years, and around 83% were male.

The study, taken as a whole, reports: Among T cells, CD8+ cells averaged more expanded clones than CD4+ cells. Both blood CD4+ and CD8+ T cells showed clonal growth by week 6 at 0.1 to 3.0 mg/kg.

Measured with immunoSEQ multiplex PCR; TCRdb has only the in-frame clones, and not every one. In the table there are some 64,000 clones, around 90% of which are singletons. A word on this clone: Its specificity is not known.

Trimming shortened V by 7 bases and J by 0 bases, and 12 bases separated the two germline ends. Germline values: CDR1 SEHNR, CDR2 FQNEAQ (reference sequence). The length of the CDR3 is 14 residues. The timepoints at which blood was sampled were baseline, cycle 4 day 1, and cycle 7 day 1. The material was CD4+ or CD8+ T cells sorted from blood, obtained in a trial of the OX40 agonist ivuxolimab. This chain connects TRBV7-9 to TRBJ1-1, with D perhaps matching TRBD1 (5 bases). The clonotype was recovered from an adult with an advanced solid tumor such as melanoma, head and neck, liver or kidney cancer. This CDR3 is CASTEPGVNTEAFF. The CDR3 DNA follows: TGTGCCAGCACCGAACCGGGGGTGAACACTGAAGCTTTCTTT. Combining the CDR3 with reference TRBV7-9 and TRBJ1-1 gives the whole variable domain DTGVSQNPRHKITKRGQNVTFRCDPISEHNRLYWYRQTLGQGPEFLTYFQNEAQLEKSRLLSDRFSAERPKGSFSTLEIQRTEQGDSAMYLCASTEPGVNTEAFFGQGTRLTVV.